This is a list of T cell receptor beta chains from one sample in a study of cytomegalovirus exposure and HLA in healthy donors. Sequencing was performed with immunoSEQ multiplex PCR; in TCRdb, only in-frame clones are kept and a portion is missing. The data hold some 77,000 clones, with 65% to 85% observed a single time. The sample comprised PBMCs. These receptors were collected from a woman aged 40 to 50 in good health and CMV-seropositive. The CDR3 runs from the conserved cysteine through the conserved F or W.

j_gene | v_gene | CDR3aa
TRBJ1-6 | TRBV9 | CASSHPRGRDNSPLHF
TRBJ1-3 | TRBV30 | CAWAGRATGNTIYF
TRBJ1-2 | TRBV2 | CASSETPGTHYGYTF
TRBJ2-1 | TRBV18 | CASLALASSSYNEQFF
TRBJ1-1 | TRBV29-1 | CSVVTQGEAFF
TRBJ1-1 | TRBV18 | CASSPQLANQNTEAFF
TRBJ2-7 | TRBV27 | CASSLAAGASYEQYF
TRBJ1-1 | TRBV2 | CASRFRVVGEAFF
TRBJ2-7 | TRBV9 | CASSVGVAGVGYEQYF
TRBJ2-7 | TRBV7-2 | CASSPRRAGGRSYEQYF
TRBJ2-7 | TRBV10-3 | CAISDAGREQYF
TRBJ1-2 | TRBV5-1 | CASSLSGTGYTF
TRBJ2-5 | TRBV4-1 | CASSQVAKETQYF
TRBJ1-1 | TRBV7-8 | CASSLHRQGRSTEAFF
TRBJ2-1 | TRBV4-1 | CASSQEFSPSYNEQFF
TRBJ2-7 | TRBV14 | CASSLWDNSPQYF
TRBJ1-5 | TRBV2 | CASRGDRDQPQHF
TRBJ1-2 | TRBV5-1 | CASSLVGSSNYGYTF
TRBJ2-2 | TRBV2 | CASREEQGNTGELFF
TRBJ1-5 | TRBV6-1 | CASSEEQGSSQPQHF
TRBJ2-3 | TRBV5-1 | CASVKAGTGVGDTQYF
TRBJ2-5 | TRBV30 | CAWGEAGTGEETQYF
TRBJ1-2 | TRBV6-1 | CASSESGGRENGYTF
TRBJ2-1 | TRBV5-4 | CASRRDSGDRNEQFF
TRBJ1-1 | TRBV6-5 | CASSYSRQSKNTEAFF
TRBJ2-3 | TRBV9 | CASSVGSSLDTDTQYF
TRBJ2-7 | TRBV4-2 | CASSQGDRGREQYF
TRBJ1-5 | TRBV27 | CASSLDFSNQPQHF